Below are 20 T cell receptor beta chains sequenced from a single sample in a study of long-term antiretroviral therapy in people with HIV. At the survey level, the v3.0 immunoSEQ assay was run. Method: immunoSEQ multiplex PCR; TCRdb's copy keeps in-frame clones and lacks some. The data contain roughly 30,000 clones, roughly 84% of them singletons. The specimen comprised unsorted PBMCs, sampled 2.8 years after starting antiretroviral therapy. Source of these receptors: a man aged 25 to 45 with HIV.

This chain links TRBV2 with TRBJ2-5, with 10 bases identical to TRBD2. Trimming took 4 bases from V and 0 from J; bases not matched to a gene: 2. This CDR3 is 15 amino acids long. In germline, CDR1 is SNHLY, CDR2 FYNNEI. This chain's CDR3 is CASSGTSGYQETQYF. The DNA for the CDR3 is TGTGCCAGCAGTGGGACTAGCGGTTACCAAGAGACCCAGTACTTC.

The chain couples TRBV9 to TRBJ2-1; TRBD2 matches at 9 bases. The germline CDR1 and CDR2 sequences are SGDLS and YYNGEE. The CDR3 contains 16 residues. Unmatched junction bases numbered 5, after V lost 0 bases and J lost 4 bases. Written as DNA, the CDR3 is TGTGCCAGCAGCGTAGGGAGCGGGGGGTTTTACAATGAGCAGTTCTTC. Amino acids: CASSVGSGGFYNEQFF.

This clone has more than one count but fewer than ten. This sequence joins TRBV20-1 and TRBJ2-7; a possible D gene is TRBD1 (5 bases). In germline, CDR1 is DFQATT, CDR2 SNEGSKA (reference sequence). V lost 3 bases and J 6 bases, leaving 9 bases between the germline ends. The CDR3 runs to 11 residues. The CDR3 loop reads CSARKGVEQYF. The CDR3 coding sequence is TGCAGTGCTAGGAAAGGGGTCGAGCAGTACTTC.

The chain joins TRBV29-1 to TRBJ2-7; 7 positions match TRBD2. Germline-derived CDR1 and CDR2 are SQVTM and ANQGSEA. The junction had 4 bases not matched to a gene; V was cut back by 4 bases and J by 4 bases. The CDR3 loop spans 12 amino acids. The CDR3 spells CSVVGGLYEQYF. The CDR3 DNA is TGCAGCGTTGTGGGGGGACTATACGAGCAGTACTTC.

Note on this clone: Other DNA sequences in the sample encode the same CDR3. The chain is built from TRBV5-4 and TRBJ1-1; no definite D call. The CDR3 is 12 amino acids. CDR1 SGHNT and CDR2 YYREEE come from the germline V gene (reference sequence). V was cut by 4 bases and J by 1 base, with 5 bases left in between. CDR3 residues: CASSLRNTEAFF. The CDR3 region has the DNA TGTGCCAGCAGCCTGAGGAACACTGAAGCTTTCTTT.

This chain joins TRBV5-1 and TRBJ1-2, with no clear D. This CDR3 comprises 14 residues. V was clipped by 0 bases and J by 7 bases, with 13 bases between them. Germline values: CDR1 SGHRS, CDR2 YFSETQ. CDR3 loop: CASSLDVGSAGYTF. The CDR3 DNA sequence: TGCGCCAGCAGCTTGGATGTGGGGAGCGCTGGCTACACCTTC.

The V gene is TRBV13, the J gene TRBJ1-1; D remains unclear. Germline V CDR1 and CDR2: PRHDT, FYEKMQ (reference sequence). V was shortened by 1 base and J by 8 bases, with 5 bases between the two germline ends. CDR3 size: 11 residues. This chain's CDR3 is CASSLASEAFF. The CDR3 nucleotides are TGTGCCAGCAGCTTAGCCTCAGAAGCTTTCTTT.

This clone was seen more than once but under ten times. This sequence joins TRBV27 and TRBJ2-7; D gene unclear. This CDR3 region has 13 residues. Germline CDR1 is MNHEY and CDR2 is SMNVEV (reference sequence). Trimming pared 4 bases from V and 3 bases from J, leaving 10 bases between. CDR3: CASSSFGGYEQYF. In DNA, the CDR3 is TGTGCCAGCAGTTCTTTTGGCGGCTACGAGCAGTACTTC.

V is TRBV7-6 and J is TRBJ1-1; unclear D gene. V dropped 1 base and J dropped 0 bases, with 9 bases sitting between them. CDR1 and CDR2 (germline): SGHVS, FNYEAQ. The CDR3 consists of 15 residues. The CDR3 loop is CASSLGEGMNTEAFF. In nucleotides, the CDR3 is TGTGCCAGCAGCTTAGGCGAAGGCATGAACACTGAAGCTTTCTTT.

J is TRBJ2-7 and V is TRBV25-1; TRBD1 matches 10 bases. The CDR3 runs to 14 residues. The V segment lost 4 bases and the J segment 4 bases; nucleotides outside the gene matches: 4. Germline CDR1 reads MGHDK; CDR2 reads SYGVNS. The CDR3 DNA is TGTGCCAGCAGTGTAGGGACAGGGGAGTACGAGCAGTACTTC. Protein product: CASSVGTGEYEQYF.

In the case of this clone: Different DNA sequences within this sample yield the same CDR3. J is TRBJ2-1 and V is TRBV18; the match to TRBD1 covers 7 bases. V lost 0 bases and J lost 0; bases outside the gene matches: 2. The germline CDR1 and CDR2 sequences are KGHSH and LQKENI. CDR3 length: 16 amino acids. DNA for the CDR3: TGTGCCAGCTCACCACCGACAGGGAGCTCCTACAATGAGCAGTTCTTC. Its protein product is CASSPPTGSSYNEQFF.

The gene calls are TRBV9 and TRBJ1-3, with TRBD1 matching 7 bases. From germline, CDR1 is SGDLS and CDR2 YYNGEE. The V segment lost 3 bases and the J segment 4 bases; nucleotides outside the gene matches: 7. CDR3 size: 15 residues. This CDR3 reads CASSGTGGRGNTIYF. The CDR3 DNA reads TGTGCCAGCAGCGGGACAGGAGGGAGGGGAAACACCATATATTTT.

This chain's CDR3 is CASSQGLASYEQYF. CDR3 bases: TGCGCCAGCAGCCAAGGACTTGCCTCCTACGAGCAGTACTTC. The chain couples TRBV4-1 to TRBJ2-7; D remains ambiguous. The CDR3 extends over 14 amino acids. Germline loops: CDR1 MGHRA, CDR2 YSYEKL. V lost 1 base, J lost 0 bases, and 7 bases lay in between.

The V gene is TRBV25-1, the J gene TRBJ2-3, with TRBD1 identical over 8 bases. CDR3 length equals 15 residues. Germline V gene sequence: CDR1 MGHDK, CDR2 SYGVNS. V shed 4 bases, J shed 1 base, and the junction held 4 bases outside the gene matches. This chain's CDR3 is CASSGTGSGTDTQYF. CDR3 DNA: TGTGCCAGCAGTGGGACAGGGAGCGGCACAGATACGCAGTATTTT.

V gene TRBV5-6 combines with J gene TRBJ1-5; D not certain. V was pared by 0 bases and J by 5 bases, with 12 bases between. The CDR3 spans 15 residues. Germline lookup yields CDR1 SGHDT and CDR2 YYEEEE. The CDR3 sequence: CASSLGPLRDQPQHF. CDR3 DNA: TGTGCCAGCAGCTTGGGGCCACTGAGGGATCAGCCCCAGCATTTT.

The V gene is TRBV5-1, the J gene TRBJ1-4; D not certain. The CDR3 totals 16 residues. CDR1 and CDR2 from the germline V gene are SGHRS and YFSETQ. With 2 bases removed from V and 3 bases from J, the gap between germline ends came to 14 bases. The CDR3 DNA reads as TGCGCCAGCAGCTTAGGGCCTAACGGGGCTAATGAAAAACTGTTTTTT. Its translation is CASSLGPNGANEKLFF.

The V and J genes are TRBV7-9 and TRBJ2-5, with D perhaps matching TRBD2 (5 bases). V gave up 2 bases and J gave up 13 bases, with 20 bases separating them. This CDR3 spans 14 amino acids. CDR1 and CDR2 (germline): SEHNR, FQNEAQ (reference sequence). CDR3 DNA sequence: TGTGCCAGCAGCTTAACAGAGACACCCGGGAAGGGGTACTTC. Protein product: CASSLTETPGKGYF. The full variable domain, its missing parts supplied by reference TRBV7-9 and TRBJ2-5, is DTGVSQNPRHKITKRGQNVTFRCDPISEHNRLYWYRQTLGQGPEFLTYFQNEAQLEKSRLLSDRFSAERPKGSFSTLEIQRTEQGDSAMYLCASSLTETPGKGYFGPGTRLLVL.

This clone was seen a handful of times. The chain employs TRBV6-1 and TRBJ2-7; 8 positions match TRBD2. V trimming: 0 bases; J trimming: 2 bases; junction bases outside the gene matches: 3. The CDR3 is made up of 15 amino acids. Germline values: CDR1 MNHNS, CDR2 SASEGT. The CDR3 here is CASSEARRGAYEQYF. In DNA form, the CDR3 reads TGTGCCAGCAGTGAAGCGCGGCGGGGGGCCTACGAGCAGTACTTC.

This chain links TRBV30 with TRBJ1-2; D is possibly TRBD1 (5 bases). Germline CDR1 and CDR2: GTSNPN and SVGIG (reference sequence). The CDR3 is made up of 13 amino acids. V lost 4 bases and J lost 4, with 13 bases in between. The CDR3 nucleotides read TGTGCCTGGAAAACGACAGCAGCCTATGGCTACACCTTC. Translation: CAWKTTAAYGYTF.

This clone is a singleton in its sample. The rearrangement links TRBV4-1 to TRBJ2-7, with TRBD1 matching over 7 bases. The CDR3 length is 19 residues. Per germline, CDR1 MGHRA and CDR2 YSYEKL. The junction had 15 bases not matched to a gene; V was cut back by 1 base and J by 0 bases. CDR3: CASSQALAQNRDSSYEQYF. CDR3 in DNA: TGCGCCAGCAGCCAAGCCCTAGCACAAAACCGGGACAGCTCCTACGAGCAGTACTTC.